The 30 T cell receptor beta chains given below trace back to one sample, sequenced in a study of T-cell memory formation after mild COVID-19. TCRdb used MiXCR to reprocess the 5' RACE reads, holding one entry per CDR3 protein. The data show 550,000 to 700,000 distinct CDR3 sequences, 18% seen once. Material for sequencing was PBMCs or a T cell subset sorted from them (not recorded which). The receptors shown here come from an adult woman who had mild COVID-19 (a few samples of this study predate the infection). Cell type and time point are not known.

This chain joins TRBV29-1 and TRBJ1-2, with D uncertain. Germline CDR1 reads SQVTM; CDR2 reads ANQGSEA. This CDR3 is 15 amino acids long. Trimming shortened V by 4 bases and J by 3 bases, and 18 bases separated the two germline ends. DNA of the CDR3: TGCAGCGTTGTCCCCCAGGAGTCCCGTTACTATGGCTACACCTTC. This codes for CSVVPQESRYYGYTF.

This chain links TRBV6-1 with TRBJ2-5; D is unclear. V lost 3 bases to trimming and J lost 1 base, with 9 bases between them. In germline, CDR1 is MNHNS, CDR2 SASEGT. This CDR3 comprises 14 residues. For the CDR3, the DNA is TGTGCCAGCAGTGAGAGGAAAGCCCAAGAGACCCAGTACTTC. Translating it yields CASSERKAQETQYF.

This sequence joins TRBV29-1 and TRBJ1-2; D gene unclear. From germline, CDR1 is SQVTM and CDR2 ANQGSEA. Trimming cost V 6 bases and J 3 bases, with 20 bases left between them. The CDR3 sequence is 15 residues long. The CDR3 sequence: CSVSLKARLHYGYTF. The CDR3 coding sequence is TGCAGCGTATCACTAAAGGCCCGGCTACACTATGGCTACACCTTC.

V is TRBV6-5 and J is TRBJ2-7; perhaps TRBD1 as D (6 bases). The CDR3 has 14 residues. With 6 bases removed from V and 3 bases from J, the gap between germline ends came to 15 bases. Germline CDR1 and CDR2: MNHEY and SVGAGI. The CDR3 protein is CASSPGTNVYEQYF. DNA of the CDR3: TGTGCCAGCAGCCCCGGGACAAATGTCTACGAGCAGTACTTC.

This clonotype was seen repeatedly, ten times or more. The chain recombines TRBV7-8 with TRBJ2-1; 8 bases are a match to TRBD1. The CDR3 is made up of 16 amino acids. The V segment lost 4 bases and the J segment 4 bases; nucleotides outside the gene matches: 9. CDR1 is SGHVS and CDR2 is FQNEAQ in the germline V gene. The CDR3 reads CASSSRDRNPYNEQFF. The CDR3 bases are TGTGCCAGCAGCTCCCGGGACAGGAACCCGTACAATGAGCAGTTCTTC.

This clonotype has a handful of counts. This rearrangement joins TRBV7-9 to TRBJ2-7; 12 nucleotides agree with TRBD1. There are 16 residues in the CDR3. With V trimmed by 5 bases and J by 6 bases, 11 bases remained unmatched. Per germline, CDR1 SEHNR and CDR2 FQNEAQ (reference sequence). Written as DNA, the CDR3 is TGTGCCAGCAGCCGCAGCCCGGGACAGGGGGCAGGCGAGCAGTACTTC. This gives the protein CASSRSPGQGAGEQYF.

J is TRBJ2-1 and V is TRBV11-1; D is tentatively TRBD1 or TRBD2 (5 bases each). CDR1 is SGHAT and CDR2 is FQDESV in the germline V gene (reference sequence). The CDR3 is made up of 14 amino acids. V was pared by 5 bases and J by 3 bases, with 11 bases between. DNA for the CDR3: TGTGCCAGCAGCCCCCGGGACCGCTACAATGAGCAGTTCTTC. This sequence encodes CASSPRDRYNEQFF.

This clonotype was seen more than once but under ten times. The chain uses TRBV24-1 and TRBJ2-3; no clear D gene. V was pared by 4 bases and J by 6 bases, with 16 bases between. The CDR3 spans 15 residues. Per germline, CDR1 KGHDR and CDR2 SFDVKD. Here the CDR3 reads CATSEPYKAPDTQYF. CDR3 in DNA: TGTGCCACCAGTGAACCATACAAGGCTCCGGATACGCAGTATTTT.

The rearrangement uses TRBV12-3 or TRBV12-4 and TRBJ2-7; tentative D call: TRBD1 (6 bases). The CDR3 runs to 15 residues. V lost 3 bases and J lost 5, with 17 bases in between. CDR3 loop: CASSFPGAAIDEQYF. In DNA, the CDR3 is TGTGCCAGCAGTTTTCCAGGGGCTGCAATCGACGAGCAGTACTTC.

This clonotype showed up just a few times. This chain connects TRBV10-3 to TRBJ1-1, with unresolved D. V was trimmed by 0 bases and J by 8 bases, leaving 10 bases between them. CDR1 and CDR2 from the germline V gene are ENHRY and SYGVKD. This CDR3 region has 13 residues. The CDR3 DNA sequence: TGTGCCATCAGTGAGTCTATCCCTCCCGAAGCTTTCTTT. This gives the protein CAISESIPPEAFF.

This clonotype was recorded a few times. The rearrangement links TRBV2 to TRBJ2-4; D not certain. Trimming stripped 3 bases from V and 2 bases from J, with 11 bases between. CDR1 and CDR2 from the germline V gene are SNHLY and FYNNEI. CDR3 length: 15 residues. Here the CDR3 reads CASSDGSVSKNIQYF. The CDR3 DNA reads as TGTGCCAGCAGTGACGGCAGTGTTTCCAAAAACATTCAGTACTTC.

The gene calls are TRBV20-1 and TRBJ2-2; 8 nucleotides match TRBD2. CDR3 length: 12 amino acids. CDR1 DFQATT and CDR2 SNEGSKA come from the germline V gene (reference sequence). Unmatched junction bases numbered 0, after V lost 3 bases and J lost 6 bases. CDR3 nucleotides: TGCAGTGCTAGCGGGAGGGCCGGGGAGCTGTTTTTT. Translating it yields CSASGRAGELFF.

A remark on this clonotype: A read error may be the cause here, since a much bigger clone is one base away. The chain couples TRBV9 to TRBJ1-2; 11 bases are a match to TRBD1. CDR3 length: 18 amino acids. Germline CDR1 is SGDLS and CDR2 is YYNGEE. Trimming at V came to 4 bases and at J to 2 bases, leaving 13 bases not matched to a gene. The CDR3 DNA follows: TGTGCCAGCAGCTCTCCTACCGAGGACAGGGGGCGGAACTATGGCTACACCTTC. This codes for CASSSPTEDRGRNYGYTF.

V usage is TRBV20-1 and J usage is TRBJ2-5; 8 positions agree with TRBD2. Germline lookup yields CDR1 DFQATT and CDR2 SNEGSKA (reference sequence). The trim removed 6 bases at V and 2 bases at J, leaving 8 bases unmatched. The length of the CDR3 is 14 residues. The CDR3 bases are TGCAGTGCAGAGCGGGGGCCCGCGCAAGAGACCCAGTACTTC. It encodes CSAERGPAQETQYF.

This clonotype was observed a few times. The chain employs TRBV21-1 and TRBJ2-3; the table calls TRBD1, which could not be checked here. TRBV21-1 is a known pseudogene. CDR3 length: 12 amino acids. This CDR3 reads CASSANQGTQYF. As DNA, the CDR3 is TGTGCCAGCAGCGCAAATCAGGGGACGCAGTATTTT.

This clonotype turned up a few times. The V and J genes are TRBV3-1 and TRBJ2-5; D is possibly TRBD1 (5 bases). Germline CDR1 reads LGHDT; CDR2 reads YNNKEL (reference sequence). The CDR3 is 13 residues long. The V gene lost 1 base and the J gene lost 4 bases, with 7 bases spanning the gap. Written as DNA, the CDR3 is TGTGCCAGCAGCCAAGCGACAGCAGAGACCCAGTACTTC. Translated: CASSQATAETQYF.

The chain is built from TRBV2 and TRBJ1-5, with 7 nucleotides matching TRBD1. Trimming took 2 bases from V and 5 from J; bases not matched to a gene: 3. Looked up from germline, CDR1 is SNHLY and CDR2 is FYNNEI. The CDR3 is made up of 14 amino acids. CDR3 sequence reads: CASSERDSDQPQHF. CDR3 nucleotide sequence: TGTGCCAGCAGTGAAAGGGACAGTGATCAGCCCCAGCATTTT.

This chain connects TRBV29-1 to TRBJ2-1; TRBD2 matches at 11 bases. This CDR3 contains 14 residues. Trimming cost V 7 bases and J 4 bases; bases outside gene matches: 6. CDR1 SQVTM and CDR2 ANQGSEA come from the germline V gene. The CDR3 region is CSAGTSGEYNEQFF. Here the CDR3 DNA reads TGCAGCGCCGGGACTAGCGGAGAATACAATGAGCAGTTCTTC.

The chain combines TRBV12-3 or TRBV12-4 with TRBJ2-1, with D unresolved. The CDR3 consists of 14 residues. V lost 6 bases to trimming and J lost 8 bases, with 17 bases between them. The CDR3 region is CASSIIYPTDEQFF. The CDR3 DNA follows: TGTGCCAGCAGCATAATTTACCCTACCGATGAGCAGTTCTTC.

The chain joins TRBV6-2 or TRBV6-3 to TRBJ1-1; D is uncertain. V was clipped by 0 bases and J by 8 bases, with 13 bases between them. The germline V gene encodes CDR1 MNHEY and CDR2 SVGEGT. This CDR3 is built from 14 residues. CDR3 residues: CASSYSPVYPEAFF. The CDR3 nucleotides read TGTGCCAGCAGTTACTCCCCAGTTTACCCCGAAGCTTTCTTT.

This clonotype was counted a few times. V gene TRBV24-1 combines with J gene TRBJ1-5; D call uncertain. V lost 5 bases and J 0 bases, leaving 13 bases between the germline ends. In germline, CDR1 is KGHDR, CDR2 SFDVKD. The CDR3 is 16 residues long. CDR3 nucleotide sequence: TGTGCCACCAGTGGGTTGGCGGGTACTAGCAATCAGCCCCAGCATTTT. Amino acid sequence: CATSGLAGTSNQPQHF.

V is TRBV20-1 and J is TRBJ2-5; 7 bases are a match to TRBD2. The CDR3 is 15 amino acids. Germline V gene lookup returns CDR1 DFQATT and CDR2 SNEGSKA (reference sequence). V lost 0 bases to trimming and J lost 2 bases; unmatched junction nucleotides: 6. The CDR3 is CSARDRAGVQETQYF. In nucleotides, the CDR3 is TGCAGTGCTAGAGATCGCGCGGGGGTGCAAGAGACCCAGTACTTC.

The V call is TRBV7-2, the J call TRBJ2-3; D is unclear. From germline, CDR1 is SGHTA and CDR2 FQGNSA. The CDR3 totals 16 residues. V was cut by 0 bases and J by 2 bases, with 12 bases left in between. CDR3 in amino acids: CASSLAGVLSTDTQYF. In nucleotides, the CDR3 is TGTGCCAGCAGCTTAGCGGGTGTCTTATCCACAGATACGCAGTATTTT.

V usage is TRBV12-3 or TRBV12-4 and J usage is TRBJ1-1, with D possibly matching TRBD1 (5 bases). CDR3 size: 13 residues. Trimming took 3 bases from V and 3 from J, leaving 8 bases between them. The CDR3 loop is CASSFGGHTEAFF. CDR3 DNA: TGTGCCAGCAGTTTCGGGGGTCACACTGAAGCTTTCTTT.

This chain uses TRBV7-8 with TRBJ2-7; 7 nucleotides line up with TRBD1. Per the germline V gene, CDR1 is SGHVS and CDR2 is FQNEAQ. V was clipped by 1 base and J by 1 base; unmatched bases: 4. This CDR3 has 15 amino acids. CDR3 protein: CASSLGQGKSYEQYF. CDR3 in DNA: TGTGCCAGCAGCTTAGGACAGGGAAAGTCCTACGAGCAGTACTTC.

A few counts support this clonotype. The chain couples TRBV24-1 to TRBJ2-3; 8 positions match TRBD2. Germline V lookup: CDR1 KGHDR, CDR2 SFDVKD. The length of the CDR3 is 16 residues. V dropped 3 bases and J dropped 2; count of bases not matched to a gene: 6. Written as DNA, the CDR3 is TGTGCCACCAGTGATCAGGCGGGGGGATACACAGATACGCAGTATTTT. Its protein is CATSDQAGGYTDTQYF.

At least ten counts were recorded for this clonotype. The chain recombines TRBV24-1 with TRBJ2-7; TRBD2 matches at 11 bases. Germline values: CDR1 KGHDR, CDR2 SFDVKD. This CDR3 contains 16 residues. With V trimmed by 2 bases and J by 0 bases, 2 bases remained unmatched. The CDR3, as DNA: TGTGCCACCAGTGATTCGGGGACTAGCGGCTCCTACGAGCAGTACTTC. It codes for CATSDSGTSGSYEQYF.

This clonotype appeared a few times. This rearrangement joins TRBV7-2 to TRBJ2-1, with TRBD2 matching over 9 bases. Germline trimming cut 5 bases from V and 6 bases from J; bases unmatched to any gene: 11. Per germline, CDR1 SGHTA and CDR2 FQGNSA. The CDR3 runs 16 residues. CDR3 DNA sequence: TGTGCCAGCAGCGTTTCCGGGACTAGCCCCTCCAATGAGCAGTTCTTC. It translates to CASSVSGTSPSNEQFF.

V and J are TRBV9 and TRBJ1-2, with 7 bases lining up with TRBD1. The junction had 13 bases not matched to a gene; V was cut back by 1 base and J by 4 bases. From germline, CDR1 is SGDLS and CDR2 YYNGEE. This CDR3 contains 17 residues. The CDR3 reads CASSVFGSQGQSYGYTF. As DNA, the CDR3 is TGTGCCAGCAGCGTATTTGGGTCCCAGGGACAGTCCTATGGCTACACCTTC.

The chain links TRBV2 to TRBJ2-6, with a weak D call TRBD1 (5 bases). The CDR3 contains 15 residues. V was clipped by 6 bases and J by 1 base, with 10 bases between them. From germline, CDR1 is SNHLY and CDR2 FYNNEI. DNA of the CDR3: TGTGCCAGCAGGGAGACAGCTTCTGGGGCCAACGTCCTGACTTTC. Protein product: CASRETASGANVLTF. Drawing the rest from reference TRBV2 and TRBJ2-6, the complete variable domain is EPEVTQTPSHQVTQMGQEVILRCVPISNHLYFYWYRQILGQKVEFLVSFYNNEISEKSEIFDDQFSVERPDGSNFTLKIRSTKLEDSAMYFCASRETASGANVLTFGAGSRLTVL.